The clone carrying this TCR beta chain showed up just a few times. CDR1 is SEHNR and CDR2 is FQNEAQ in the germline V gene (reference sequence). The V end was cut by 3 bases, the J end by 0 bases, with 18 bases between. The CDR3 contains 19 residues. The sequenced template was RNA, covering the TCR beta CDR3 region. HTBI primers were used in a first-round RT-PCR, which preceded a second-round multiplex PCR. Using its own MiXCR run on the multiplex PCR reads, TCRdb lists one record per CDR3 protein. The data contain a few hundred thousand distinct CDR3 sequences, approximately 17% of them singletons. The sample belongs to a study of Graves' ophthalmopathy and Graves' hyperthyroidism.

Sequencing was carried out using peripheral blood. This rearrangement joins TRBV7-9 to TRBJ2-6; D may be TRBD1 or TRBD2 (5 bases each). The receptor was isolated from an adult woman with stable Graves' hyperthyroidism. The CDR3 protein is CASSFPGPGPSSGANVLTF. For the CDR3, the DNA is TGTGCCAGCAGCTTTCCGGGGCCGGGTCCCAGCTCTGGGGCCAACGTCCTGACTTTC.